This note documents a single TCR beta chain sequence. What it binds is unknown. This sample is part of a study of T cell responses to AZD1222 COVID-19 vaccine. General study findings and limits: The donor group comprised mostly white British people and more females; the analysis possibly underestimated clonal diversity. CD4 TCRs associated with vaccination spanned spike, dominating at 160-218 and 743-854. Within unmutated variant regions lay the reported targets of nearly half of spike-specific TCRs. Repertoire samples came only from after the peak T cell response.

The V gene lost 4 bases and the J gene lost 8 bases, with 15 bases spanning the gap. Germline V lookup: CDR1 LNHDA, CDR2 SQIVND (reference sequence). The CDR3 is made up of 15 amino acids. This table comes from immunoSEQ multiplex PCR, and its TCRdb copy is limited to in-frame clones, with some not included. The sample records about 100,000 clones, over 80% being singletons. The TCR sequence derives from an adult who received the AZD1222 COVID-19 vaccine. Sequenced material: peripheral blood, taken 28 days after the second AZD1222 dose. This chain connects TRBV19 to TRBJ1-6; a weak D match, TRBD1 (5 bases). In nucleotides, the CDR3 is TGTGCCAGTAGTACCACGACAGTGCGGCATTCACCCCTCCACTTT. Amino acids: CASSTTTVRHSPLHF.